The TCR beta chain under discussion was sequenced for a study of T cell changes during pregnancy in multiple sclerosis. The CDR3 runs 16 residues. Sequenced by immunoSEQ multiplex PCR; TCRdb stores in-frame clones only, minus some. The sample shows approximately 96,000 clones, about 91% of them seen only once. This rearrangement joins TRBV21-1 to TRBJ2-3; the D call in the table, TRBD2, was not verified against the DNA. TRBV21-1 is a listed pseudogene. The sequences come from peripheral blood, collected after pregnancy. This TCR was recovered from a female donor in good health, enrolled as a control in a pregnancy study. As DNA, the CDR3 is TGTGCCAGCAGCCGGCGGCGGGAGGAGGTCCCAGATACGCAGTATTTT. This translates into CASSRRREEVPDTQYF.